This T cell receptor beta chain was identified in a study of vaccination effects on CD4 cells after COVID-19. This clone was seen a handful of times. Its specificity is not known. The method was immunoSEQ multiplex PCR; TCRdb's version includes in-frame clones alone and lacks a portion of them. Here the sample spans about 24,000 clones, approximately 69% being singletons. Expansion with viral peptide pools was applied to antigen-specific CD4+ T cells by the ViraFEST assay prior to sequencing. Isolating CD4+ T cells followed approximately nine days of culture. Prior SARS-CoV-2 infection was absent in the vaccine recipients, as shown by negative nucleocapsid antibodies. Some 2 million PBMC were seeded per well and grown in the presence of about 10 IU/ml IL-2 and 8 to 10 ug/ml peptides. Half the medium was replaced with IL-2 medium on days 3 and 7. This CDR3 has 14 residues. V lost 4 bases and J 7 bases, leaving 11 bases between the germline ends. Germline V gives CDR1 MNHEY, CDR2 SMNVEV (reference sequence).

Findings and caveats of the study: Few convalescent patients were included, and no early post-infection timepoints were sampled.

The source was CD4+ T cells from PBMCs cultured with SARS-CoV-2 spike peptides, collected before COVID-19 vaccination. The genes are TRBV27 and TRBJ1-6; tentatively, D is TRBD1 (5 bases). The TCR comes from a human donor who received a COVID-19 vaccine. The CDR3 DNA follows: TGTGCCAGCAGTTCCCGGACAACGAATTCACCCCTCCACTTT. Its translation: CASSSRTTNSPLHF.